A single sample gave rise to the 30 T cell receptor beta chains below, sequenced in a study of vaccination and CD4 T cells after COVID-19. Specified treatment: roughly 10-day PBMC culture with coronavirus spike peptide pools or control peptides (ViraFEST assay). These receptors have no identified antigens. An Oncomine TCR Beta short-read assay was used to sequence the DNA from cultured CD4+ T cells. TCRdb reprocessed the PCR reads with MiXCR, giving one entry per CDR3 protein. This sample has roughly 13,000 distinct CDR3 sequences, with approximately 61% found just once. The sequenced sample consisted of CD4+ T cells from blood, cultured in vitro. These receptors were collected from a human donor who had recovered from COVID-19.

There are a few counts of this clonotype. The V and J genes are TRBV2 and TRBJ2-5; 9 bases fit TRBD2. The germline V gene encodes CDR1 SNHLY and CDR2 FYNNEI. The trim removed 7 bases at V and 5 bases at J, leaving 8 bases unmatched. This CDR3 spans 14 amino acids. The CDR3 loop reads CASIGGLAGETQYF. The CDR3 nucleotides are TGTGCCAGCATCGGGGGACTAGCTGGGGAGACCCAGTACTTC.

The CDR3 sequence is CSARPQGYSGNTIYF. The CDR3 nucleotides are TGCAGTGCTAGACCTCAGGGCTACTCTGGAAACACCATATATTTT. The V call is TRBV20-1, the J call TRBJ1-3; possible D gene TRBD1, 5 bases. The CDR3 spans 15 residues. Trimming cost V 2 bases and J 0 bases, with 11 bases left between them. Germline V CDR1 and CDR2: DFQATT, SNEGSKA (reference sequence).

This chain connects TRBV6-2 or TRBV6-3 to TRBJ2-5; D remains ambiguous. Deletions cut 0 bases from V and 0 bases from J, with 8 bases between. CDR3 length: 15 amino acids. Germline lookup yields CDR1 MNHEY and CDR2 SVGEGT. DNA of the CDR3: TGTGCCAGCAGTTACTCGATTCGGTACCAAGAGACCCAGTACTTC. Amino acid sequence: CASSYSIRYQETQYF.

The rearrangement uses TRBV20-1 and TRBJ1-5; possible D gene TRBD1, 5 bases. The CDR3 length is 14 residues. CDR1 and CDR2 (germline): DFQATT, SNEGSKA (reference sequence). The V gene lost 1 base and the J gene lost 3 bases, with 10 bases spanning the gap. Here the CDR3 DNA reads TGCAGTGCTAGAGCCCCAGGGCCCAATCAGCCCCAGCATTTT. It translates to CSARAPGPNQPQHF.

V usage is TRBV28 and J usage is TRBJ1-5; weak D call: TRBD1 (5 bases). The CDR3 covers 13 residues. V was clipped by 5 bases and J by 9 bases, with 14 bases between them. In germline, CDR1 is MDHEN, CDR2 SYDVKM. The CDR3: CASSKQVFGPQHF. The CDR3 nucleotides read TGTGCCAGCAGTAAACAGGTCTTCGGGCCCCAGCATTTT.

This chain connects TRBV20-1 to TRBJ1-1; D remains unclear. Germline CDR1 and CDR2: DFQATT and SNEGSKA (reference sequence). With 7 bases removed from V and 1 base from J, the gap between germline ends came to 10 bases. The CDR3 is 12 residues long. The CDR3: CSGREGNTEAFF. The DNA for the CDR3 is TGCAGTGGCCGGGAGGGGAACACTGAAGCTTTCTTT.

V is TRBV12-3 or TRBV12-4 and J is TRBJ1-5; a weak D match, TRBD1 (5 bases). CDR3 size: 14 residues. Trimming shortened V by 3 bases and J by 2 bases, and 8 bases separated the two germline ends. In DNA form, the CDR3 reads TGTGCCAGCAGTTTCTCGGGGGGCAATCAGCCCCAGCATTTT. The encoded protein is CASSFSGGNQPQHF.

The chain is built from TRBV7-9 and TRBJ1-5; no definite D call. Germline-derived CDR1 and CDR2 are SEHNR and FQNEAQ (reference sequence). This CDR3 is 12 amino acids long. V lost 1 base and J lost 5, with 3 bases in between. This chain's CDR3 is CASSLGDQPQHF. Here the CDR3 DNA reads TGTGCCAGCAGCTTAGGGGATCAGCCCCAGCATTTT.

This clonotype was seen more than once but under ten times. V is TRBV11-3 and J is TRBJ2-5; D possibly uses TRBD1 or TRBD2 (5 bases each). The CDR3 length is 15 residues. CDR1 and CDR2 (germline): SGHNT, YENEEA. V was clipped by 6 bases and J by 4 bases, with 18 bases between them. CDR3 residues: CASSPAGKEGETQYF. Here the CDR3 DNA reads TGTGCCAGCAGTCCCGCAGGGAAAGAGGGAGAGACCCAGTACTTC.

This sequence joins TRBV30 and TRBJ2-2; D is unclear. Trimming stripped 2 bases from V and 1 base from J, with 11 bases between. Germline CDR1 is GTSNPN and CDR2 is SVGIG (reference sequence). CDR3 length: 15 amino acids. The CDR3 loop is CAWSLPAGNTGELFF. CDR3 nucleotide sequence: TGTGCCTGGAGTCTGCCGGCAGGGAACACCGGGGAGCTGTTTTTT.

The chain uses TRBV20-1 and TRBJ2-3; D is ambiguous. Germline assignment: CDR1 DFQATT and CDR2 SNEGSKA (reference sequence). This CDR3 region has 15 residues. V gave up 1 base and J gave up 0 bases, with 11 bases separating them. In nucleotides, the CDR3 is TGCAGTGCTAGAGTCCCAGCACTTAGCACAGATACGCAGTATTTT. Translating it yields CSARVPALSTDTQYF.

The chain uses TRBV7-2 and TRBJ2-3; 11 nucleotides align to TRBD2. The trim removed 5 bases at V and 0 bases at J, leaving 4 bases unmatched. CDR3 size: 16 residues. Germline assignment: CDR1 SGHTA and CDR2 FQGNSA. CDR3 nucleotides: TGTGCCAGCAGCGCCAGGACTAGCGGGAGCACAGATACGCAGTATTTT. This encodes CASSARTSGSTDTQYF.

This clonotype was found a few times. J is TRBJ2-7 and V is TRBV6-5; no clear D. The CDR3 has 11 residues. V shed 4 bases and J shed 5 bases, with 6 bases lying between them. Germline V gives CDR1 MNHEY, CDR2 SVGAGI. The CDR3 loop is CASSSGNEQYF. The CDR3 coding sequence is TGTGCCAGCAGTTCAGGTAACGAGCAGTACTTC.

The J gene is TRBJ1-2, the V gene TRBV4-3, with 8 bases identical to TRBD1. This CDR3 is 14 amino acids long. CDR1 and CDR2 (germline): LGHNA, YSLEER. The trim removed 5 bases at V and 3 bases at J, leaving 5 bases unmatched. CDR3 sequence: CASSYQGADYGYTF. Here the CDR3 DNA reads TGCGCCAGCAGCTACCAGGGGGCGGACTATGGCTACACCTTC.

V and J are TRBV19 and TRBJ1-6; 8 nucleotides match TRBD1. V was pared by 2 bases and J by 10 bases, with 4 bases of the junction left unmatched. Germline V CDR1 and CDR2: LNHDA, SQIVND (reference sequence). This CDR3 contains 14 residues. The DNA for the CDR3 is TGTGCCAGTAGTATACAGGGGGCAGGATCACCCCTCCACTTT. This sequence encodes CASSIQGAGSPLHF.

The chain carries TRBV28 and TRBJ1-1; 8 bases are a match to TRBD1. The germline gives CDR1 MDHEN, CDR2 SYDVKM. V lost 6 bases and J lost 5; bases outside the gene matches: 11. The CDR3 has 15 amino acids. CDR3 sequence (DNA): TGTGCCAGCAGATCCGGACAGGGAGGGAAAACTGAAGCTTTCTTT. This codes for CASRSGQGGKTEAFF.

The rearrangement uses TRBV2 and TRBJ1-1, with 10 bases lining up with TRBD1. The CDR3 consists of 14 residues. J lost 1 base, V lost 7 bases, and 3 bases had no gene match. Germline V gene sequence: CDR1 SNHLY, CDR2 FYNNEI. CDR3 bases: TGTGCCAGCATCCGACAGGGGGCGAACACTGAAGCTTTCTTT. It is translated as CASIRQGANTEAFF.

The chain has TRBV7-8 and TRBJ1-2, with TRBD1 identical over 8 bases. There are 14 residues in the CDR3. After removal of 5 bases from V and 8 bases from J, the junction contained 10 bases not matched to a gene. Germline CDR1 reads SGHVS; CDR2 reads FQNEAQ. CDR3 coding DNA: TGTGCCAGCAGCCCAAGACAGGGGCGACAAGGCTACACCTTC. This codes for CASSPRQGRQGYTF.

This clonotype appeared once. The chain recombines TRBV7-6 with TRBJ2-1; 14 nucleotides align to TRBD2. With 5 bases clipped from V and 1 base from J, the junction kept 4 bases outside the gene matches. Germline V gives CDR1 SGHVS, CDR2 FNYEAQ. The CDR3 runs 17 residues. The CDR3 here is CASSLTSGRESYNEQFF. The CDR3 DNA follows: TGTGCCAGCAGCCTGACTAGCGGGAGGGAATCCTACAATGAGCAGTTCTTC.

The CDR3 protein is CASSPTREGGTDTQYF. The DNA for the CDR3 is TGTGCCAGCAGTCCAACCCGGGAGGGGGGCACAGATACGCAGTATTTT. This chain uses TRBV12-3 or TRBV12-4 with TRBJ2-3; 8 bases are a match to TRBD2. Trimming took 5 bases from V and 1 from J; bases not matched to a gene: 8. There are 16 residues in the CDR3.

This chain uses TRBV2 with TRBJ2-3; 9 bases align to TRBD2. The V and J ends lost 4 bases and 3 bases, in that order; junction bases with no gene match: 5. This CDR3 is built from 15 residues. Germline V gene sequence: CDR1 SNHLY, CDR2 FYNNEI. The CDR3 protein is CASSAVAGATDTQYF. CDR3 coding DNA: TGTGCCAGCAGTGCGGTAGCGGGAGCGACAGATACGCAGTATTTT.

The CDR3 nucleotides are TGTGCCAGCAGTGCCGCTGGACCCCTCGACTATGGCTACACCTTC. This sequence encodes CASSAAGPLDYGYTF. The chain links TRBV25-1 to TRBJ1-2, with D unclear. V was trimmed by 4 bases and J by 3 bases, leaving 15 bases between them. Germline loops: CDR1 MGHDK, CDR2 SYGVNS. This CDR3 comprises 15 residues.

The rearrangement joins TRBV19 to TRBJ2-3; D is ambiguous. The CDR3 is made up of 14 amino acids. The germline V gene has CDR1 LNHDA and CDR2 SQIVND (reference sequence). Trimming removed 7 bases from V and 2 bases from J, with 13 bases in between. CDR3 bases: TGTGCCAGTACCGCTGGCGGAGCCACAGATACGCAGTATTTT. Amino acids: CASTAGGATDTQYF.

This clonotype is judged large. The V call is TRBV6-1, the J call TRBJ2-1; weak D call: TRBD2 (6 bases). Germline V gene lookup returns CDR1 MNHNS and CDR2 SASEGT. V was cut by 7 bases and J by 0 bases, with 16 bases left in between. The CDR3 runs 16 residues. The CDR3 DNA is TGTGCCAGCACCCGGAATAGCGGAAGCTCCTACAATGAGCAGTTCTTC. Translating it yields CASTRNSGSSYNEQFF.

The chain couples TRBV5-6 to TRBJ2-5; possible D gene TRBD1, 8 bases. The CDR3 has 14 residues. The ends were cut back, 3 bases at V and 5 bases at J, with 14 bases in the middle. Germline-derived CDR1 and CDR2 are SGHDT and YYEEEE. CDR3 sequence reads: CASSSQQGGETQYF. The CDR3 DNA is TGTGCCAGCAGCTCACAACAGGGGGGGGAGACCCAGTACTTC.

The chain carries TRBV7-3 and TRBJ2-2; no definite D call. Trimming took off 6 bases at V and 4 bases at J, with 12 bases between the two ends. Germline V gene sequence: CDR1 SGHTA, CDR2 FQGTGA. The CDR3 runs 14 residues. The chain's CDR3 is CASSSGPSTGELFF. CDR3 nucleotide sequence: TGTGCCAGCAGTTCCGGGCCATCCACCGGGGAGCTGTTTTTT.

The chain joins TRBV6-2 or TRBV6-3 to TRBJ2-5, with D perhaps matching TRBD1 (5 bases). Trimming stripped 0 bases from V and 1 base from J, with 12 bases between. The germline CDR1 and CDR2 sequences are MNHEY and SVGEGT. The CDR3 covers 16 residues. CDR3 sequence: CASSYSVGQLQETQYF. In DNA, the CDR3 is TGTGCCAGCAGTTACTCGGTGGGGCAGCTCCAAGAGACCCAGTACTTC.

This chain connects TRBV20-1 to TRBJ2-3, with 11 bases matching TRBD2. Germline loops: CDR1 DFQATT, CDR2 SNEGSKA (reference sequence). The V segment lost 4 bases and the J segment 0 bases; nucleotides outside the gene matches: 6. This CDR3 region has 16 residues. This chain's CDR3 is CSAKAIAGGSTDTQYF. CDR3 DNA sequence: TGCAGTGCTAAAGCGATAGCGGGGGGGAGCACAGATACGCAGTATTTT.

This chain joins TRBV2 and TRBJ1-1, with D uncertain. Germline CDR1 and CDR2: SNHLY and FYNNEI. The CDR3 is 14 residues long. V lost 3 bases to trimming and J lost 6 bases, with 14 bases between them. CDR3 sequence: CASSEGRTVAEAFF. The CDR3 DNA is TGTGCCAGCAGTGAGGGTAGGACGGTTGCTGAAGCTTTCTTT.

The rearrangement joins TRBV7-3 to TRBJ1-1, with D perhaps TRBD1 (6 bases). Trimming took 3 bases from V and 6 from J, leaving 8 bases between them. CDR1 is SGHTA and CDR2 is FQGTGA in the germline V gene. CDR3 size: 12 residues. CDR3 loop: CASSFRGPEAFF. The CDR3 nucleotides read TGTGCCAGCAGCTTCAGGGGACCTGAAGCTTTCTTT.